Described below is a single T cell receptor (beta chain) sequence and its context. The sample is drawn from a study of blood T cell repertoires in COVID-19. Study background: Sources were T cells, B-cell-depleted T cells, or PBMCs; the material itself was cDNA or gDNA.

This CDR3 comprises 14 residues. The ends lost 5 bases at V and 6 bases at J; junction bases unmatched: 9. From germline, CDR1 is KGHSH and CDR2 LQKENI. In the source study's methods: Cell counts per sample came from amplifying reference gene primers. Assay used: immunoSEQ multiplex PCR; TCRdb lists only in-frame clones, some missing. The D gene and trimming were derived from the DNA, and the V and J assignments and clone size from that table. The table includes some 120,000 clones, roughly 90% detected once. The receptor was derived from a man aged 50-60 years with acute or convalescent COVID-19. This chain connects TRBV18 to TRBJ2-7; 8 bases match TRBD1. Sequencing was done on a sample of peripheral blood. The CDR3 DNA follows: TGTGCCAGCTCATCAGGGACAGGCCTGGCCGAGCAGTACTTC. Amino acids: CASSSGTGLAEQYF. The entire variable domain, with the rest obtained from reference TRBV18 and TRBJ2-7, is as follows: NAGVMQNPRHLVRRRGQEARLRCSPMKGHSHVYWYRQLPEEGLKFMVYLQKENIIDESGMPKERFSAEFPKEGPSILRIQQVVRGDSAAYFCASSSGTGLAEQYFGPGTRLTVT.